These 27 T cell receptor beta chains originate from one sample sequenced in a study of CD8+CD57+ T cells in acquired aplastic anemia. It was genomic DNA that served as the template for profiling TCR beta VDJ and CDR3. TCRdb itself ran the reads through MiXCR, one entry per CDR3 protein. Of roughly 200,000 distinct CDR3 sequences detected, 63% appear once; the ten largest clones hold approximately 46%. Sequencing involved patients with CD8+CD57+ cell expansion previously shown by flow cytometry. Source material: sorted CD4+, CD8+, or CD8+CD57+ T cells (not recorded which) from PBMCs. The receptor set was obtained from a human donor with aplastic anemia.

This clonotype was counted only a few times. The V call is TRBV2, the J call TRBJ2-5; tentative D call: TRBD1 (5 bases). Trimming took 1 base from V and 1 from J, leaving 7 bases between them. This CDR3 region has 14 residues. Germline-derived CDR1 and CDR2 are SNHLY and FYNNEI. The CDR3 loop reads CASSEGRVQETQYF. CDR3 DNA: TGTGCCAGCAGTGAAGGCAGGGTCCAAGAGACCCAGTACTTC.

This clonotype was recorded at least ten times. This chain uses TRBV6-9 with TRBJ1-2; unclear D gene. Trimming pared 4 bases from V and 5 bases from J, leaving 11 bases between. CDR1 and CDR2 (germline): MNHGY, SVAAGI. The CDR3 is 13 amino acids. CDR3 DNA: TGTGCCAGCAGTTCGGCGGGTAGATATGGCTACACCTTC. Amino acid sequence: CASSSAGRYGYTF.

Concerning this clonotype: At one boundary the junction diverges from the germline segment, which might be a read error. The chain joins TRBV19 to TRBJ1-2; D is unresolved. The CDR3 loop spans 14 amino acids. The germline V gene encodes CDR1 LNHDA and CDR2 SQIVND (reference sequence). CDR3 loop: CASSIDYSFYGCTF. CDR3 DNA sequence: TGTGCCAGTAGTATAGACTACAGCTTCTATGGCTGCACCTTC. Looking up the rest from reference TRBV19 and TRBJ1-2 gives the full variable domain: DGGITQSPKYLFRKEGQNVTLSCEQNLNHDAMYWYRQDPGQGLRLIYYSQIVNDFQKGDIAEGYSVSREKKESFPLTVTSAQKNPTAFYLCASSIDYSFYGCTFGSGTRLTVV.

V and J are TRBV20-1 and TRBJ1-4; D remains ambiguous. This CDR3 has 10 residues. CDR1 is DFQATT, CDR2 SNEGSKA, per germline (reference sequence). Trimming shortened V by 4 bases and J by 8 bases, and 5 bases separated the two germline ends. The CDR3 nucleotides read TGCAGTGCTAAGAGGGAAAAACTGTTTTTT. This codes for CSAKREKLFF.

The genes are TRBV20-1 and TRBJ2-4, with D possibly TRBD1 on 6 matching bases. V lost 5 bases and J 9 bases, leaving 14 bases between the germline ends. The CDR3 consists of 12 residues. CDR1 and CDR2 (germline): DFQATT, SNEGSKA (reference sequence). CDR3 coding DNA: TGCAGTGCTGGGGGCATCCAGAGCATTCAGTACTTC. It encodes CSAGGIQSIQYF.

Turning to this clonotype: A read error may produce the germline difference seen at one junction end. The CDR3, as DNA: TGTGCCAGCAGTTACTCGACAGGGGTTGGAAATGAGCAGTTCTTC. Encoded protein: CASSYSTGVGNEQFF. The rearrangement links TRBV10-3 to TRBJ2-1; 8 bases are shared with TRBD1. The CDR3 is 15 residues long. CDR1 and CDR2 from the germline V gene are ENHRY and SYGVKD.

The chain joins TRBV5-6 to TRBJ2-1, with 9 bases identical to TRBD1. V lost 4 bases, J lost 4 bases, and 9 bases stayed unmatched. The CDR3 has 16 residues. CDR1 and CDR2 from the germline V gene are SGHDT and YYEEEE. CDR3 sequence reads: CASSPPGQGRYNEQFF. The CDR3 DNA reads TGTGCCAGCAGCCCCCCGGGACAGGGCAGGTACAATGAGCAGTTCTTC. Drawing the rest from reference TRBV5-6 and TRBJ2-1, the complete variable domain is DAGVTQSPTHLIKTRGQQVTLRCSPKSGHDTVSWYQQALGQGPQFIFQYYEEEERQRGNFPDRFSGHQFPNYSSELNVNALLLGDSALYLCASSPPGQGRYNEQFFGPGTRLTVL.

In DNA form, the CDR3 reads TGTGCCATCAGTGGATGGACAGGCCAAGAGGCAGATACGCAGTATTTT. It translates to CAISGWTGQEADTQYF. The gene calls are TRBV10-3 and TRBJ2-3, with 7 bases identical to TRBD1. The CDR3 is made up of 16 amino acids. V was clipped by 4 bases and J by 4 bases; unmatched bases: 11. Germline V CDR1 and CDR2: ENHRY, SYGVKD.

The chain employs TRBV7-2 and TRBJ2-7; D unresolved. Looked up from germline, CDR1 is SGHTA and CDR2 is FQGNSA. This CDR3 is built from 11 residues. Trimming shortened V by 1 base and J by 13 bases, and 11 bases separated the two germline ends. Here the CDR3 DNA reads TGTGCCAGCAGCTTAGGGGTCCGTTTTTACTTC. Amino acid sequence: CASSLGVRFYF.

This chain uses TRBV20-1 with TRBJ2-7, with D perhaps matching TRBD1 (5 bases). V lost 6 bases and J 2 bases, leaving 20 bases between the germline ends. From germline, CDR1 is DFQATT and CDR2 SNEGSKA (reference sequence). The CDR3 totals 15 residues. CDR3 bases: TGCAGTGCCACCGTCTCCCAGGGATTCACCTACGAGCAGTACTTC. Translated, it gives CSATVSQGFTYEQYF.

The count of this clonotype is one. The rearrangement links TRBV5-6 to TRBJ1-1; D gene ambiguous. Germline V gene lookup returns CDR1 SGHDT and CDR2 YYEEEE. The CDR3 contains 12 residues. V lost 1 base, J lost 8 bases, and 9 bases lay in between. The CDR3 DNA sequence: TGTGCCAGCAGCTTGTTTGGAACCGAAGCTTTCTTT. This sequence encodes CASSLFGTEAFF.

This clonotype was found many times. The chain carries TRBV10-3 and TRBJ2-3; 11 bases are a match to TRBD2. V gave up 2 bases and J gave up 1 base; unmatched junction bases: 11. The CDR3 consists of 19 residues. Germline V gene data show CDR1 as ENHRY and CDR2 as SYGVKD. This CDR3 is CAISEIGPSGGQGTDTQYF. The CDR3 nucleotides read TGTGCCATCAGTGAGATTGGGCCTAGCGGGGGGCAGGGCACAGATACGCAGTATTTT.

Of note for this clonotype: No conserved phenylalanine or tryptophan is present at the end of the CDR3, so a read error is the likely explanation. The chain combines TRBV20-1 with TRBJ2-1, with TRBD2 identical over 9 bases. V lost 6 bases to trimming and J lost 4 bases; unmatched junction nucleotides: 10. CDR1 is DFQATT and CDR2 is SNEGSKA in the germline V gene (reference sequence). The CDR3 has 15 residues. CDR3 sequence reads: CSAPRGTSRYNEQFL. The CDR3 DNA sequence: TGCAGTGCGCCCCGGGGGACTAGCAGGTACAATGAGCAGTTCCTC.

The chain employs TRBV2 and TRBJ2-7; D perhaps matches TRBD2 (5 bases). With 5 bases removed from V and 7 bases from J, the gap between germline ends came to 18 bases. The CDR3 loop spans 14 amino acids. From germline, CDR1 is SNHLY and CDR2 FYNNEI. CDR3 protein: CASSWNSGSEEQYF. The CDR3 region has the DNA TGTGCCAGCAGTTGGAACAGCGGCTCAGAAGAGCAGTACTTC.

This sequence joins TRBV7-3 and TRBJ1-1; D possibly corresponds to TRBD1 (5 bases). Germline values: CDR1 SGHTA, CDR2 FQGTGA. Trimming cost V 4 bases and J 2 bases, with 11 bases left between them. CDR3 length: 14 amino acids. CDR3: CASSSQQGNTEAFF. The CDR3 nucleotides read TGTGCCAGCAGCTCTCAGCAGGGTAACACTGAAGCTTTCTTT. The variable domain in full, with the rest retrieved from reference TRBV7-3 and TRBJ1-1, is GAGVSQTPSNKVTEKGKYVELRCDPISGHTALYWYRQSLGQGPEFLIYFQGTGAADDSGLPNDRFFAVRPEGSVSTLKIQRTERGDSAVYLCASSSQQGNTEAFFGQGTRLTVV.

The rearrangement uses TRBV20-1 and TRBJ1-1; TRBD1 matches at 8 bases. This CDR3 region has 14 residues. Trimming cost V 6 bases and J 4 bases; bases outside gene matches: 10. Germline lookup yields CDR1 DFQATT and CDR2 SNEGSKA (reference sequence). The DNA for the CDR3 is TGCAGTGCCTTGAGGGCAGGGGGCTCCACTGAAGCTTTCTTT. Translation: CSALRAGGSTEAFF.

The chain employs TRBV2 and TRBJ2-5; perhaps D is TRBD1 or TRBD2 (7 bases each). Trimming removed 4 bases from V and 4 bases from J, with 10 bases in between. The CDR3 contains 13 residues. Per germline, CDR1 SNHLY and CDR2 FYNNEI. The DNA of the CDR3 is TGTGCCAGCAGTGCCAGGGGGGGAGAGACCCAGTACTTC. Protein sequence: CASSARGGETQYF.

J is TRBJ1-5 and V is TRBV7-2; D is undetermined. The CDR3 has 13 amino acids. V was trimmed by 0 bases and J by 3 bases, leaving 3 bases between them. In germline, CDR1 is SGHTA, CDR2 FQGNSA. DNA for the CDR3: TGTGCCAGCAGCTTAGCGATCAATCAGCCCCAGCATTTT. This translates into CASSLAINQPQHF.

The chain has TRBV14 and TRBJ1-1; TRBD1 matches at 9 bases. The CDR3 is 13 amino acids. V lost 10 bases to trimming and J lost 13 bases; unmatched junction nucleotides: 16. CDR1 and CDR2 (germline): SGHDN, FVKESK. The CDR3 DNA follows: TGTGCCACCCTTAACCTCACAGGGGGCGGGAGTTTCTTT. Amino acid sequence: CATLNLTGGGSFF.

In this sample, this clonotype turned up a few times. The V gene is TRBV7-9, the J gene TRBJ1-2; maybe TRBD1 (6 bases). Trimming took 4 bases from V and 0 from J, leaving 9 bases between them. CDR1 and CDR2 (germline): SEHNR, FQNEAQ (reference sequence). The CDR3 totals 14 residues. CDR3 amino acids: CASSSGVTNYGYTF. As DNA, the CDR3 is TGTGCCAGCAGCTCAGGGGTAACTAACTATGGCTACACCTTC.

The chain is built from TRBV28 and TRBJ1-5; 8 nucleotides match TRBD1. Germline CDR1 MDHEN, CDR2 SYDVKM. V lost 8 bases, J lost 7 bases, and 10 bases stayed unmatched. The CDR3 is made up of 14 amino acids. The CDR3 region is CASDSAGGGQPQHF. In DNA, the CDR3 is TGTGCCAGCGATTCGGCAGGGGGCGGACAGCCCCAGCATTTT.

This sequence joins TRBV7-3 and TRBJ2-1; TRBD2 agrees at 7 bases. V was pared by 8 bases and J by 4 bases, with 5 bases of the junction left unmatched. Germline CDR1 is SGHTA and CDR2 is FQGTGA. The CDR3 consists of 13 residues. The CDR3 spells CASGVGGYNEQFF. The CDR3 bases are TGTGCCAGCGGAGTCGGGGGGTACAATGAGCAGTTCTTC.

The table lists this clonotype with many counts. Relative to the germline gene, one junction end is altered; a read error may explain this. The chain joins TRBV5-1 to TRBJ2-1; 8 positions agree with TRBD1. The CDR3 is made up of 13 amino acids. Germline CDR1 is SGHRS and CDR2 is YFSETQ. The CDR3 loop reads CASSSDRDNEQFF. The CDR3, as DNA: TGCGCCAGCAGCTCGGACAGGGACAATGAGCAGTTCTTT.

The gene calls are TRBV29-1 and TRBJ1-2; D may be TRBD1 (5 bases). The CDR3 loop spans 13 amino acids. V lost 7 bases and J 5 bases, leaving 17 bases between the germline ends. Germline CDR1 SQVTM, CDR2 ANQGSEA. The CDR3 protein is CSAGQGDGYGYTF. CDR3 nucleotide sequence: TGCAGCGCTGGGCAGGGAGATGGGTATGGCTACACCTTC.

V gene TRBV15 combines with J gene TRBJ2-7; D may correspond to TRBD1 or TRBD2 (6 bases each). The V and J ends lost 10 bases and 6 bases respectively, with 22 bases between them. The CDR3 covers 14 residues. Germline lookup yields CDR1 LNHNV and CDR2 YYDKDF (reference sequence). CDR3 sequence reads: CASSAIEGGGEQYF. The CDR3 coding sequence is TGTGCCAGCAGTGCCATCGAGGGGGGCGGCGAGCAGTACTTC.

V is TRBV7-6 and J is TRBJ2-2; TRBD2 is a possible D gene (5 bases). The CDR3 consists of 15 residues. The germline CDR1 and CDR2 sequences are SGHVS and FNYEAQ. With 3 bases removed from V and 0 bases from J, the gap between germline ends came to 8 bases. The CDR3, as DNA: TGTGCCAGCAGCTTCGGCGGGCCGAACACCGGGGAGCTGTTTTTT. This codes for CASSFGGPNTGELFF.

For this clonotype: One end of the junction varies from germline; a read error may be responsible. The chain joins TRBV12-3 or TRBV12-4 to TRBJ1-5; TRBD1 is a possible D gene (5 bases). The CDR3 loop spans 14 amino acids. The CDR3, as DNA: TGTGCCAGTAGTTTGGGCCAGGGCCCTCAGCCCCAGCATTTT. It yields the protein CASSLGQGPQPQHF.